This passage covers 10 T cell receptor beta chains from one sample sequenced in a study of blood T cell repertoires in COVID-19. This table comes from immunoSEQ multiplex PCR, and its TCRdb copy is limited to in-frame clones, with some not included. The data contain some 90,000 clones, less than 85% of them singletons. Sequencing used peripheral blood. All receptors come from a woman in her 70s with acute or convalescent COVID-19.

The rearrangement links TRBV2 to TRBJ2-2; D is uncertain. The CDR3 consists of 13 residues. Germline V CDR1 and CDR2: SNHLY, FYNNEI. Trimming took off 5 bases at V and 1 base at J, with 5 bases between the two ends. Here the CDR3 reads CASSLKNTGELFF. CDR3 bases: TGTGCCAGCAGTCTTAAGAACACCGGGGAGCTGTTTTTT.

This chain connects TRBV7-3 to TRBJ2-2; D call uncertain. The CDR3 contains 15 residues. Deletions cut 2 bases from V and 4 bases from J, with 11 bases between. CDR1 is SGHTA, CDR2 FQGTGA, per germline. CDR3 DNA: TGTGCCAGCAGCTTAGGTGGCCCGGGCACCGGGGAGCTGTTTTTT. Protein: CASSLGGPGTGELFF.

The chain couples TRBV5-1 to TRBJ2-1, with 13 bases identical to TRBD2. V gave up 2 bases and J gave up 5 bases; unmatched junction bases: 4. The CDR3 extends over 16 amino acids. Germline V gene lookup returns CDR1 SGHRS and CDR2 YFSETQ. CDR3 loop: CASSLLAGGTNNEQFF. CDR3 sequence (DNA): TGCGCCAGCAGCTTACTAGCGGGAGGGACTAACAATGAGCAGTTCTTC.

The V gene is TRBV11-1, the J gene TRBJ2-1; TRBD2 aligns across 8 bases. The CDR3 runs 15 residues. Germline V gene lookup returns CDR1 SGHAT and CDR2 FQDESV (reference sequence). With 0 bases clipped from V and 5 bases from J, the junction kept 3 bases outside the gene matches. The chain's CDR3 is CASSLASGANNEQFF. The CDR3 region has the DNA TGTGCCAGCAGCTTAGCTAGCGGGGCGAACAATGAGCAGTTCTTC.

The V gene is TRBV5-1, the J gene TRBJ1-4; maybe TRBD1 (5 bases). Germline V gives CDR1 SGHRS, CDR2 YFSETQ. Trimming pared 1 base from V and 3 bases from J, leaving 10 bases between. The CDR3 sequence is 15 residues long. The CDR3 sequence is CASSLNAGPNEKLFF. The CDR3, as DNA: TGCGCCAGCAGCTTGAATGCAGGGCCTAATGAAAAACTGTTTTTT. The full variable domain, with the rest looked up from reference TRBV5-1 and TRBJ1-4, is KAGVTQTPRYLIKTRGQQVTLSCSPISGHRSVSWYQQTPGQGLQFLFEYFSETQRNKGNFPGRFSGRQFSNSRSEMNVSTLELGDSALYLCASSLNAGPNEKLFFGSGTQLSVL.

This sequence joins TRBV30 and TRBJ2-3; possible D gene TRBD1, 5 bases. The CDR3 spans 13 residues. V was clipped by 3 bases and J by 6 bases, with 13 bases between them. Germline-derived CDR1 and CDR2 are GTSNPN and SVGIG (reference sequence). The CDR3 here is CAWSPRAPDTQYF. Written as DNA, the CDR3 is TGTGCCTGGAGCCCCAGGGCCCCGGATACGCAGTATTTT. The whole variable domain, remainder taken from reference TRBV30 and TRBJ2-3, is SQTIHQWPATLVQPVGSPLSLECTVEGTSNPNLYWYRQAAGRGLQLLFYSVGIGQISSEVPQNLSASRPQDRQFILSSKKLLLSDSGFYLCAWSPRAPDTQYFGPGTRLTVL.

In DNA form, the CDR3 reads TGTGCCAGCAGCCTTTTGGGACAGGGGGCCTCGGGCGGCTACACCTTC. Its translation: CASSLLGQGASGGYTF. This chain uses TRBV5-5 with TRBJ1-2, with 12 bases that match TRBD1. V gave up 4 bases and J gave up 8 bases; unmatched junction bases: 12. This CDR3 has 16 residues. Germline V lookup: CDR1 SGHKS, CDR2 YYEKEE (reference sequence).

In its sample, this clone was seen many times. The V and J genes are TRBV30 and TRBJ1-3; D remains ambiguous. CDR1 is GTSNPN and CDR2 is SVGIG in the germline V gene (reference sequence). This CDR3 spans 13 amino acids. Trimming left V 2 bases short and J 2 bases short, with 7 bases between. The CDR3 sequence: CAWSIVTGNTIYF. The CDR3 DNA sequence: TGTGCCTGGAGTATAGTGACTGGAAACACCATATATTTT.

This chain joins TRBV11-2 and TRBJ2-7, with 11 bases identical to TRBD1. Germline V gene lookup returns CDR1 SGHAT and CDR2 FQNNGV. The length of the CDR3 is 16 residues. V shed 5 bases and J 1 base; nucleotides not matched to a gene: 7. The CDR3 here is CASSRTGTGGSYEQYF. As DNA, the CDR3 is TGTGCCAGCAGCCGAACCGGGACAGGGGGATCCTACGAGCAGTACTTC.

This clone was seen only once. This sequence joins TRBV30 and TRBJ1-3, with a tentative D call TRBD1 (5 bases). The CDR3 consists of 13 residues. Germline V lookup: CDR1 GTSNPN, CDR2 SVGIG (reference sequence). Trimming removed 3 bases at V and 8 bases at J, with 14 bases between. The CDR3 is CAWSGGGRDTIYF. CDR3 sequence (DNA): TGTGCCTGGAGCGGGGGAGGAAGGGACACCATATATTTT.